This TCR beta chain was retrieved from a study of shared clonotypes between healthy human individuals. Study at large: Per donor, three plates held CD4 naive cells, three held CD4 memory, two held CD8 naive and one held CD8 memory.

TCRdb keeps only in-frame clones here, not all; method: immunoSEQ multiplex PCR. The repertoire holds about 2.2 million clones, with about 93% as singletons. V was trimmed by 4 bases and J by 7 bases, leaving 14 bases between them. The CDR3 is 14 residues long. CDR1 is SGHRS, CDR2 YFSETQ, per germline. This clone was seen once. In the naive CD8 group, cells lacked CD45RO and were positively selected for CCR7, so terminally differentiated effector memory CD45RA+ cells were left out. Sequencing was performed on naive CD8+ T cells from PBMCs. This chain uses TRBV5-1 with TRBJ2-2; weak D call: TRBD2 (6 bases). The clonotype was recovered from a young man in good health. Some clones in this sample may be carry-over from other donors' samples. In DNA, the CDR3 is TGCGCCAGCAGCACCGACTCCGGGGGCGGGGAGCTGTTTTTT. Its translation is CASSTDSGGGELFF.